These 13 T cell receptor beta chains originate from one sample sequenced in a study of blood T cells in healthy people across ages. A second PCR of roughly 7 to 11 cycles used a sample-barcoded 5' primer and a J-beta primer mix. Each CDR3 protein is one row after TCRdb ran MiXCR on the 5' RACE reads. The sample yields around 1,600,000 distinct CDR3 sequences, approximately 42% seen once. The sample comprised blood. Every receptor here comes from a woman younger than 35 in good health.

This clonotype was seen a handful of times. The chain employs TRBV6-5 and TRBJ2-3, with TRBD2 matching 10 bases. In germline, CDR1 is MNHEY, CDR2 SVGAGI. The CDR3 loop spans 16 amino acids. The V gene end was trimmed by 6 bases and the J gene end by 3 bases; junction bases not matched to a gene: 9. The CDR3 sequence: CASSDLASGSTDTQYF. CDR3 DNA sequence: TGTGCCAGCAGCGATCTGGCTAGCGGGAGTACAGATACGCAGTATTTT.

This clonotype occurred a few times. J is TRBJ2-3 and V is TRBV6-2 or TRBV6-3; D is perhaps TRBD2 (5 bases). The V gene lost 5 bases and the J gene lost 9 bases, with 15 bases spanning the gap. The germline V gene encodes CDR1 MNHEY and CDR2 SVGEGT. The CDR3 extends over 13 amino acids. In nucleotides, the CDR3 is TGTGCCAGCAGTCCAACTAGGGAAGGGACGCAGTATTTT. Its protein is CASSPTREGTQYF.

Concerning this clonotype itself: The junction does not match germline at one end; this may be a read error. The chain uses TRBV20-1 and TRBJ2-1, with a possible D match to TRBD1 (6 bases). Germline V gene sequence: CDR1 DFQATT, CDR2 SNEGSKA (reference sequence). The length of the CDR3 is 14 residues. The CDR3 DNA follows: TGCAGTGCTAACAGGGCGGACTCCTACAATGAGCATTACTTC. Translation gives CSANRADSYNEHYF.

This sequence joins TRBV2 and TRBJ1-6; the D is unclear. The CDR3 loop spans 15 amino acids. The germline V gene has CDR1 SNHLY and CDR2 FYNNEI. Trimming removed 5 bases at V and 9 bases at J, with 17 bases between. CDR3 coding DNA: TGTGCCAGCAGTCTGCGTCCCGGGGTGGGTTCACCCCTCCACTTT. Amino acid sequence: CASSLRPGVGSPLHF.

J is TRBJ1-2 and V is TRBV2; 9 bases are shared with TRBD1. Germline V gene data show CDR1 as SNHLY and CDR2 as FYNNEI. V lost 5 bases and J lost 2; bases outside the gene matches: 24. The CDR3 is 21 residues long. The CDR3: CASSHSIKGPGQGRDNYGYTF. CDR3 nucleotide sequence: TGTGCCAGCAGTCACTCGATAAAGGGACCGGGACAGGGAAGGGACAACTATGGCTACACCTTC.

The chain recombines TRBV5-1 with TRBJ1-2; TRBD1 matches 8 bases. CDR1 and CDR2 from the germline V gene are SGHRS and YFSETQ. V lost 1 base, J lost 2 bases, and 10 bases stayed unmatched. This CDR3 is built from 17 residues. CDR3 region: CASSLWASDRVNYGYTF. In DNA, the CDR3 is TGCGCCAGCAGCTTGTGGGCATCGGACAGGGTCAACTATGGCTACACCTTC.

This clonotype was recorded a few times. V usage is TRBV12-3 or TRBV12-4 and J usage is TRBJ2-1, with D maybe TRBD2 (6 bases). The CDR3 totals 16 residues. Between the trimmed V and J ends, which lost 7 bases and 0 bases, there was a span of 16 bases. CDR3 coding DNA: TGTGCCAGCACCTTTGGGGCGGGAAACTCCTACAATGAGCAGTTCTTC. Its protein product is CASTFGAGNSYNEQFF.

This clonotype was observed a few times. The chain carries TRBV27 and TRBJ2-7; 7 positions agree with TRBD2. This CDR3 spans 14 amino acids. Germline loops: CDR1 MNHEY, CDR2 SMNVEV (reference sequence). Germline trimming cut 5 bases from V and 2 bases from J; bases unmatched to any gene: 6. The CDR3 region has the DNA TGTGCCAGCAGTCGGTGGGAGGGCACCTACGAGCAGTACTTC. Translated, it gives CASSRWEGTYEQYF.

The sample holds a few counts of this clonotype. The rearrangement links TRBV27 to TRBJ1-5; D is possibly TRBD1 (5 bases). Germline CDR1 is MNHEY and CDR2 is SMNVEV (reference sequence). Between the trimmed V and J ends, which lost 3 bases and 6 bases, there was a span of 9 bases. The CDR3 covers 13 residues. The CDR3, as DNA: TGTGCCAGCAGTTTCGGGGGAGTTCAGCCCCAGCATTTT. Protein: CASSFGGVQPQHF.

The chain has TRBV11-2 and TRBJ2-4, with D perhaps matching TRBD2 (6 bases). The V end was cut by 5 bases, the J end by 0 bases, with 20 bases between. The germline gives CDR1 SGHAT, CDR2 FQNNGV. The CDR3 sequence is 18 residues long. The CDR3 is CASSPMVGAGLAKNIQYF. The DNA for the CDR3 is TGTGCCAGCAGCCCTATGGTTGGCGCGGGACTAGCCAAAAACATTCAGTACTTC. Using reference TRBV11-2 and TRBJ2-4 for the parts outside the CDR3, the full variable domain is EAGVAQSPRYKIIEKRQSVAFWCNPISGHATLYWYQQILGQGPKLLIQFQNNGVVDDSQLPKDRFSAERLKGVDSTLKIQPAKLEDSAVYLCASSPMVGAGLAKNIQYFGAGTRLSVL.

A word on this clonotype: The conserved phenylalanine or tryptophan normally closing the CDR3 is absent here, so this likely arose from a read error. The chain uses TRBV7-2 and TRBJ2-7; no clear D. This CDR3 has 14 residues. V dropped 3 bases and J dropped 7 bases, with 16 bases sitting between them. Germline CDR1 is SGHTA and CDR2 is FQGNSA. The CDR3 here is CASSFPKKVYEQYI. CDR3 bases: TGTGCCAGCAGCTTCCCCAAGAAAGTCTATGAGCAGTACATC.

This clonotype showed up just a few times. The genes are TRBV12-3 or TRBV12-4 and TRBJ2-3; maybe TRBD2 (6 bases). Trimming cost V 2 bases and J 0 bases, with 12 bases left between them. The CDR3 loop spans 16 amino acids. The CDR3 bases are TGTGCCAGCAGTTTATCATGGCGGGGCAGCACAGATACGCAGTATTTT. Protein sequence: CASSLSWRGSTDTQYF.

Comment on this clonotype: A much larger clone lies one base from this, so it may be a read error. The chain uses TRBV5-1 and TRBJ1-2; possibly TRBD1 for D (6 bases). The CDR3 loop spans 15 amino acids. V gave up 0 bases and J gave up 4 bases, with 13 bases separating them. CDR1 SGHRS and CDR2 YFSETQ come from the germline V gene. DNA for the CDR3: TGCGCCAGCAGCTTGGACCAGGGGAGCGCCTATGGCTACACCTTC. Translating gives CASSLDQGSAYGYTF.